The 14 T cell receptor beta chains listed next were all sequenced from one sample in a study of blood T cell dynamics during melanoma immunotherapy (dated by TCRdb to the early 2020s). Preparation of the library involved the immunoSEQ multiplex PCR assay. As stored in TCRdb, this immuneACCESS dataset retains in-frame rearrangements with V and J assigned. A fraction of the clones does not appear; measured against another copy, unresolved V genes explain less than half of the discrepancy, and the remainder lacks a known reason. Present in this sample are around 12,000 clones, roughly 80% of which were seen just once. The top ten clonotypes cover roughly 15% of the sample. The time point label for this specimen denotes: week 3, after first cycle of checkpoint inhibitor. The sample was blood, taken from a patient treated with checkpoint blockade. The receptors stem from a human donor with melanoma.

This clone was counted once. The rearrangement links TRBV10-3 to TRBJ1-2; TRBD1 matches 8 bases. CDR1 ENHRY and CDR2 SYGVKD come from the germline V gene. The V segment lost 5 bases and the J segment 4 bases; nucleotides outside the gene matches: 6. The CDR3 covers 14 residues. The CDR3 spells CAISPGQAGYGYTF. In DNA, the CDR3 is TGTGCCATCAGTCCGGGACAGGCCGGCTATGGCTACACCTTC.

About this clone itself: Compared with germline, one end of the junction differs, possibly owing to a read error. The chain carries TRBV6-1 and TRBJ1-1, with 10 bases matching TRBD1. Germline V gene lookup returns CDR1 MNHNS and CDR2 SASEGT. This CDR3 has 16 residues. This CDR3 reads CAISESITTGGLGAFF. In nucleotides, the CDR3 is TGTGCCATCAGTGAGTCGATAACGACAGGGGGCCTTGGAGCTTTCTTT.

As DNA, the CDR3 is TGCAGTGCCAAGGGGGGCCACGAGCAGTACTTC. Residues: CSAKGGHEQYF. This chain connects TRBV20-1 to TRBJ2-7, with D perhaps assigned TRBD1 or TRBD2 (6 bases each). CDR3 length: 11 amino acids. Germline loops: CDR1 DFQATT, CDR2 SNEGSKA (reference sequence). V lost 6 bases and J 5 bases, leaving 11 bases between the germline ends.

The rearrangement uses TRBV18 and TRBJ2-7; D is ambiguous. Germline V gene data show CDR1 as KGHSH and CDR2 as LQKENI. Trimming removed 2 bases at V and 0 bases at J, with 11 bases between. The CDR3 extends over 15 amino acids. The DNA of the CDR3 is TGTGCCAGCTCACCAGTAGCAGTTTCCTCCTACGAGCAGTACTTC. The encoded protein is CASSPVAVSSYEQYF.

The chain combines TRBV4-3 with TRBJ2-5, with D unclear. This CDR3 has 14 residues. Germline V gives CDR1 LGHNA, CDR2 YSLEER. Trimming took off 0 bases at V and 9 bases at J, with 14 bases between the two ends. This chain's CDR3 is CASSQDPRNGAQYF. CDR3 nucleotides: TGCGCCAGCAGCCAAGATCCACGTAATGGGGCCCAGTACTTC.

In its sample, this clone was seen a few times. V is TRBV7-2 and J is TRBJ1-1; D is uncertain. Deletions cut 4 bases from V and 1 base from J, with 7 bases between. The germline gives CDR1 SGHTA, CDR2 FQGNSA. The CDR3 runs to 13 residues. CDR3: CASSSYRNTEAFF. The CDR3 coding sequence is TGTGCCAGCAGCTCTTACAGGAACACTGAAGCTTTCTTT.

The chain recombines TRBV4-3 with TRBJ2-3, with D unresolved. V shed 0 bases and J shed 2 bases, with 18 bases lying between them. This CDR3 comprises 18 residues. Germline values: CDR1 LGHNA, CDR2 YSLEER. The CDR3 DNA sequence: TGCGCCAGCAGCCAAGATGCCAATGGCGGCCAATACACAGATACGCAGTATTTT. The encoded protein is CASSQDANGGQYTDTQYF.

This sequence joins TRBV15 and TRBJ1-1, with 8 bases lining up with TRBD1. This CDR3 has 16 amino acids. Per the germline V gene, CDR1 is LNHNV and CDR2 is YYDKDF (reference sequence). With V trimmed by 3 bases and J by 5 bases, 11 bases remained unmatched. The CDR3 spells CATSRAIGQGRTEAFF. Written as DNA, the CDR3 is TGTGCCACCAGCAGGGCTATAGGACAGGGAAGGACTGAAGCTTTCTTT.

The gene calls are TRBV6-6 and TRBJ2-2; the D call may be TRBD1 or TRBD2 (5 bases each). The V gene lost 0 bases and the J gene lost 7 bases, with 9 bases spanning the gap. The CDR3 length is 14 residues. From germline, CDR1 is MNHNY and CDR2 SVGAGI (reference sequence). The DNA of the CDR3 is TGTGCCAGCAGTTACTCGAGTGGGGGCGGGGAGCTGTTTTTT. This translates into CASSYSSGGGELFF.

The V and J genes are TRBV28 and TRBJ1-2; 8 positions match TRBD1. Trimming removed 4 bases from V and 3 bases from J; junction bases left unmatched: 4. The germline CDR1 and CDR2 sequences are MDHEN and SYDVKM. This CDR3 spans 14 amino acids. The CDR3: CASSSLTGDYGYTF. CDR3 coding DNA: TGTGCCAGCAGTTCATTGACAGGGGACTATGGCTACACCTTC.

The gene calls are TRBV7-2 and TRBJ2-7, with 7 bases aligning to TRBD2. The J segment lost 2 bases and the V segment lost 3 bases, leaving 7 bases of the junction unmatched. CDR1 is SGHTA and CDR2 is FQGNSA in the germline V gene. The CDR3 covers 15 residues. This chain's CDR3 is CASSFPGGRTYEQYF. The CDR3 coding sequence is TGTGCCAGCAGCTTCCCGGGAGGAAGGACCTACGAGCAGTACTTC.

The rearrangement links TRBV2 to TRBJ1-1; D perhaps matches TRBD1 (5 bases). CDR1 and CDR2 from the germline V gene are SNHLY and FYNNEI. The CDR3 has 14 residues. The V and J ends lost 5 bases and 4 bases respectively, with 14 bases between them. CDR3 amino acids: CASSPYSGSTEAFF. Written as DNA, the CDR3 is TGTGCCAGCAGTCCCTATTCAGGGTCCACTGAAGCTTTCTTT.

This chain uses TRBV7-9 with TRBJ1-2, with a weak D call TRBD1 (6 bases). Between the trimmed V and J ends, which lost 5 bases and 4 bases, there was a span of 11 bases. The CDR3 has 13 residues. The germline V gene has CDR1 SEHNR and CDR2 FQNEAQ (reference sequence). CDR3 nucleotide sequence: TGTGCCAGCAGCCCAGGGGTGACCTATGGCTACACCTTC. Amino acid sequence: CASSPGVTYGYTF.

The V call is TRBV9, the J call TRBJ2-7; 9 bases line up with TRBD1. J was trimmed by 5 bases and V by 0 bases; bases with no gene match: 9. Germline V lookup: CDR1 SGDLS, CDR2 YYNGEE. This CDR3 comprises 16 residues. CDR3: CASSVAGTGYPNEQYF. CDR3 in DNA: TGTGCCAGCAGCGTAGCGGGGACAGGGTACCCTAACGAGCAGTACTTC.